This is a list of T cell receptor beta chains from one sample in a study of cytomegalovirus exposure and HLA in healthy donors. Some clones are missing from TCRdb's copy, which holds only in-frame ones; the method was immunoSEQ multiplex PCR. The sample holds about 140,000 clones, roughly 80% seen once. The specimen sequenced was PBMCs. These receptors were taken from a young man in good health and CMV-seronegative. Each CDR3 is given without its conserved first and last residue. D genes are given only for firm matches. Clone size is given for some rows only: seen once, a few or many times, or a class if the clone is expanded.

D gene: -; clone size: -; V gene: TRBV27; CDR3 protein: ASSFAGRQETQY
D gene: -; clone size: -; V gene: TRBV7-9; CDR3 protein: ASSLAVNTGELF
D gene: TRBD1; clone size: -; V gene: TRBV28; CDR3 protein: ASSLEGQGDQPQH
D gene: TRBD1; clone size: -; V gene: TRBV6-1; CDR3 protein: ASKDWTGEKLF
D gene: TRBD2; clone size: once; V gene: TRBV5-1; CDR3 protein: ASSDPTSGVSTDTQY
D gene: -; clone size: -; V gene: TRBV19; CDR3 protein: ASSMVGIGTKNTGELF
D gene: -; clone size: -; V gene: TRBV7-9; CDR3 protein: ASSLTGSTDTQY
D gene: TRBD2; clone size: -; V gene: TRBV9; CDR3 protein: ASSRTIAGGGGEQY
D gene: TRBD1; clone size: -; V gene: TRBV19; CDR3 protein: ASSIQTGEWEQF
D gene: TRBD2; clone size: -; V gene: TRBV9; CDR3 protein: ASSVDSGRVNEQF
D gene: TRBD1; clone size: -; V gene: TRBV28; CDR3 protein: ASSFQDRGRVEQY
D gene: -; clone size: -; V gene: TRBV11-2; CDR3 protein: ASSDPWGHSGNTIY
D gene: TRBD1; clone size: once; V gene: TRBV5-6; CDR3 protein: ASSLGGRQGGTEAF
D gene: -; clone size: -; V gene: TRBV18; CDR3 protein: ASSLSGTYNEQF
D gene: TRBD1; clone size: -; V gene: TRBV11-2; CDR3 protein: ASSFRSLGQDQETQY
D gene: -; clone size: -; V gene: TRBV10-3; CDR3 protein: AISESIGAQY
D gene: TRBD2; clone size: -; V gene: TRBV28; CDR3 protein: ASSPRGLAYNEQF
D gene: TRBD2; clone size: few; V gene: TRBV6-5; CDR3 protein: ASSWGLATNEQF
D gene: TRBD2; clone size: -; V gene: TRBV10-3; CDR3 protein: AISTAGAPYNEQF
D gene: -; clone size: -; V gene: TRBV10-2; CDR3 protein: ASGRRRMMNTEAF
D gene: TRBD2; clone size: -; V gene: TRBV11-2; CDR3 protein: ASSSWTSEHNEQF
D gene: -; clone size: -; V gene: TRBV5-4; CDR3 protein: ASSSKGESNEKLF
D gene: -; clone size: -; V gene: TRBV27; CDR3 protein: ASSFQQGGNIQY
D gene: TRBD2; clone size: -; V gene: TRBV11-2; CDR3 protein: ASISQPTSGYNEQF
D gene: -; clone size: -; V gene: TRBV7-9; CDR3 protein: ASSLVQVFYGYT
D gene: TRBD1; clone size: -; V gene: TRBV6-1; CDR3 protein: ASSEKQGGGYT
D gene: TRBD1; clone size: -; V gene: TRBV5-4; CDR3 protein: ASSLTGGLYEQY
D gene: -; clone size: -; V gene: TRBV1; CDR3 protein: TSSQDTAEVGNEQF
D gene: TRBD1; clone size: -; V gene: TRBV19; CDR3 protein: ASSIRQGGQPQH
D gene: -; clone size: -; V gene: TRBV7-9; CDR3 protein: ASSFPFSLEQY
D gene: TRBD2; clone size: -; V gene: TRBV4-1; CDR3 protein: ASSLGLAGTGELF
D gene: TRBD1; clone size: -; V gene: TRBV2; CDR3 protein: ASSEAPETGEAF
D gene: TRBD1; clone size: -; V gene: TRBV11-2; CDR3 protein: ASSLQGGTDTQY
D gene: TRBD1; clone size: -; V gene: TRBV6-1; CDR3 protein: ASIPVDRGPTEAF
D gene: -; clone size: -; V gene: TRBV27; CDR3 protein: ASRVGRGPQH
D gene: TRBD2; clone size: -; V gene: TRBV9; CDR3 protein: ASRGSGTSGSPNEQF
D gene: -; clone size: -; V gene: TRBV5-1; CDR3 protein: ASSSALSTGELF
D gene: -; clone size: once; V gene: TRBV5-1; CDR3 protein: ASSEGLSSYNEQF
D gene: TRBD2; clone size: -; V gene: TRBV7-9; CDR3 protein: ASARLAGVNEQY
D gene: -; clone size: -; V gene: TRBV5-1; CDR3 protein: ASSFGETKNIQY
D gene: TRBD1; clone size: -; V gene: TRBV27; CDR3 protein: ASSPTGVTYEQY
D gene: -; clone size: -; V gene: TRBV9; CDR3 protein: ASSVGARSTIY
D gene: -; clone size: -; V gene: TRBV9; CDR3 protein: ASSKTYNEQF
D gene: TRBD1; clone size: -; V gene: TRBV5-6; CDR3 protein: ASSQTGGSEY
D gene: -; clone size: -; V gene: TRBV19; CDR3 protein: ASSMTGLGTEAF
D gene: TRBD1; clone size: few; V gene: TRBV5-1; CDR3 protein: ASSRQGGADTEAF
D gene: -; clone size: -; V gene: TRBV28; CDR3 protein: ASSLGHHYNEQF
D gene: TRBD1; clone size: -; V gene: TRBV27; CDR3 protein: ASSTDLRDRGRSDTQY
D gene: TRBD2; clone size: -; V gene: TRBV10-1; CDR3 protein: ASSESRLAGFSYEQY
D gene: -; clone size: -; V gene: TRBV2; CDR3 protein: ASSSGTGETQY
D gene: -; clone size: -; V gene: TRBV9; CDR3 protein: ASRPPGTSRTGELF
D gene: TRBD1; clone size: -; V gene: TRBV6-5; CDR3 protein: ASSTGGRDGYT
D gene: -; clone size: -; V gene: TRBV5-1; CDR3 protein: ASSDPSDNNEQF
D gene: TRBD2; clone size: -; V gene: TRBV7-7; CDR3 protein: ASSSLPSGGQETQY
D gene: -; clone size: few; V gene: TRBV29-1; CDR3 protein: SVVPERAYEQY
D gene: -; clone size: -; V gene: TRBV7-8; CDR3 protein: ASSLQPQGGTYEQY
D gene: -; clone size: once; V gene: TRBV5-6; CDR3 protein: ASTGPGTTYNEQF
D gene: TRBD2; clone size: -; V gene: TRBV18; CDR3 protein: ASSPGLAGGPLTYNEQF
D gene: -; clone size: -; V gene: TRBV19; CDR3 protein: ASGRGNIQY
D gene: -; clone size: -; V gene: TRBV2; CDR3 protein: ASRLNVEEAF